The rows below give T cell receptor beta chains drawn from one sample of a study of shared clonotypes between healthy human individuals. Method: immunoSEQ multiplex PCR; TCRdb's copy keeps in-frame clones and lacks some. There are about 680,000 clones in the sample; around 92% occur only once, and about 24% lies in the top ten. The sequencing sample was made of naive CD8+ T cells sorted from blood. The receptor source for this set is a man aged 30 to 45 in good health. The CDR3 runs from the conserved cysteine through the conserved F or W. Fields, in order: V gene, D gene, clone size, J gene, CDR3 DNA, CDR3 protein. The D gene is left open where the match is weak. Only some rows state a clone size, as once, few, many or a class for expanded clones.

v_call: TRBV28
d_call: .
clone_size: .
j_call: TRBJ2-3
cdr3_nt: TGTGCCAGCTCTACCCTAACCCCCAGCGGCACAGATACGCAGTATTTT
cdr3_aa: CASSTLTPSGTDTQYF

v_call: TRBV11-2
d_call: TRBD2
clone_size: .
j_call: TRBJ2-3
cdr3_nt: TGTGCCAGCAGCTTGGCCCGCGGACTAGCGGGAGTAGATACGCAGTATTTT
cdr3_aa: CASSLARGLAGVDTQYF

v_call: TRBV4-1
d_call: .
clone_size: .
j_call: TRBJ2-5
cdr3_nt: TGCGCCAGCAGCCAGAGGGGGGACTACCAAGAGACCCAGTACTTC
cdr3_aa: CASSQRGDYQETQYF

v_call: TRBV6-1
d_call: .
clone_size: .
j_call: TRBJ2-1
cdr3_nt: TGTGCCAGCAGTGAAGATTCGAGCTCCTACAATGAGCAGTTCTTC
cdr3_aa: CASSEDSSSYNEQFF

v_call: TRBV7-3
d_call: .
clone_size: .
j_call: TRBJ2-3
cdr3_nt: TGTGCCAGCAGCTTAAACCTCGCATCCACAGATACGCAGTATTTT
cdr3_aa: CASSLNLASTDTQYF

v_call: TRBV2
d_call: .
clone_size: .
j_call: TRBJ1-4
cdr3_nt: TGTGCCAGCAGTAGGACAGAACCAGGGCCTAATGAAAAACTGTTTTTT
cdr3_aa: CASSRTEPGPNEKLFF

v_call: TRBV10-1
d_call: TRBD2
clone_size: .
j_call: TRBJ2-7
cdr3_nt: TGCGCCAGCAGTGAAGCAAGCGGGGCAATCTACGAGCAGTACTTC
cdr3_aa: CASSEASGAIYEQYF

v_call: TRBV6-5
d_call: .
clone_size: .
j_call: TRBJ2-7
cdr3_nt: TGTGCCAGCAGTTTGACGGAAACCTACGAGCAGTACTTC
cdr3_aa: CASSLTETYEQYF

v_call: TRBV27
d_call: .
clone_size: .
j_call: TRBJ2-7
cdr3_nt: TGTGCCAGCGGTTTCTACGAGCAGTACTTC
cdr3_aa: CASGFYEQYF

v_call: TRBV10-3
d_call: .
clone_size: .
j_call: TRBJ1-4
cdr3_nt: TGTGCCATCAGAGCCGGTCGCGAGGAAAAACTGTTTTTT
cdr3_aa: CAIRAGREEKLFF

v_call: TRBV6-1
d_call: TRBD1
clone_size: .
j_call: TRBJ2-6
cdr3_nt: TGTGCCACCCGGGACAGGACCTCTGGGGCCAACGTCCTGACTTTC
cdr3_aa: CATRDRTSGANVLTF

v_call: TRBV7-2
d_call: TRBD2
clone_size: .
j_call: TRBJ2-2
cdr3_nt: TGTGCCAGCAGCTTAGGGGGTGGTAGCGGGAGATATAACACCGGGGAGCTGTTTTTT
cdr3_aa: CASSLGGGSGRYNTGELFF

v_call: TRBV4-3
d_call: TRBD1
clone_size: few
j_call: TRBJ2-7
cdr3_nt: TGCGCCAGCAGCCAAGGGACAGGGAAGTACGAGCAGTACTTC
cdr3_aa: CASSQGTGKYEQYF

v_call: TRBV27
d_call: .
clone_size: .
j_call: TRBJ1-2
cdr3_nt: TGTGCCAGCAGTTTATATTTGGGAGGGAATGGCTACACCTTC
cdr3_aa: CASSLYLGGNGYTF

v_call: TRBV6-1
d_call: .
clone_size: .
j_call: TRBJ2-1
cdr3_nt: TGTGCCAGCAGTGATCTGCAAGGCCGGGGCGGGCTCTACAATGAGCAGTTCTTC
cdr3_aa: CASSDLQGRGGLYNEQFF

v_call: TRBV30
d_call: .
clone_size: .
j_call: TRBJ1-2
cdr3_nt: TGTGCCTGGAGTGTACATATGACCGATGGCTACACCTTC
cdr3_aa: CAWSVHMTDGYTF

v_call: TRBV9
d_call: .
clone_size: .
j_call: TRBJ2-3
cdr3_nt: TGTGCCAGCAGCGTAGTGGGAATCCCCGATACGCAGTATTTT
cdr3_aa: CASSVVGIPDTQYF

v_call: TRBV4-1
d_call: TRBD1
clone_size: once
j_call: TRBJ2-1
cdr3_nt: TGCGCCAGCAGCCAAGTGGCTAGGACAGGGAACAATGAGCAGTTCTTC
cdr3_aa: CASSQVARTGNNEQFF

v_call: TRBV11-1
d_call: .
clone_size: .
j_call: TRBJ1-2
cdr3_nt: TGTGCCAGCAGCTTATCGACAGTAGCGGCTAACTATGGCTACACCTTC
cdr3_aa: CASSLSTVAANYGYTF

v_call: TRBV27
d_call: .
clone_size: .
j_call: TRBJ2-7
cdr3_nt: TGTGCCAGCAGTTTGTCTCAGGGCTACGAGCAGTACTTC
cdr3_aa: CASSLSQGYEQYF